The clone carrying this T cell receptor (beta chain) appeared many times. Its antigen is currently unknown. This sample also contains other DNA sequences that code for the same CDR3. CDR3 length equals 13 residues. Trimming shortened V by 1 base and J by 2 bases, and 6 bases separated the two germline ends. Germline-derived CDR1 and CDR2 are SGDLS and YYNGEE. Produced via immunoSEQ multiplex PCR; TCRdb's table is partial and in-frame only. This sample carries roughly 66,000 clones, approximately 80% of them seen once, and the ten largest clones take about 5.8%. This entry is derived from a study of T cell responses to AZD1222 COVID-19 vaccine. Study-level findings and limits: Dominant CD4 TCR responses targeted spike regions 160-218 and 743-854. Reportedly, nearly half the spike-specific TCRs target unmutated variant regions. No repertoire was sampled before or during the peak T cell response, only after it. Mostly white British, mostly female donors; authors suggested clonal diversity may be underestimated.

The clonotype comes from an adult in good health. Source: peripheral blood, taken on day 0 of AZD1222 vaccination. The chain has TRBV9 and TRBJ1-1; no reliable D call. The CDR3 reads CASSVSQNTEAFF. The DNA for the CDR3 is TGTGCCAGCAGCGTAAGTCAAAACACTGAAGCTTTCTTT.